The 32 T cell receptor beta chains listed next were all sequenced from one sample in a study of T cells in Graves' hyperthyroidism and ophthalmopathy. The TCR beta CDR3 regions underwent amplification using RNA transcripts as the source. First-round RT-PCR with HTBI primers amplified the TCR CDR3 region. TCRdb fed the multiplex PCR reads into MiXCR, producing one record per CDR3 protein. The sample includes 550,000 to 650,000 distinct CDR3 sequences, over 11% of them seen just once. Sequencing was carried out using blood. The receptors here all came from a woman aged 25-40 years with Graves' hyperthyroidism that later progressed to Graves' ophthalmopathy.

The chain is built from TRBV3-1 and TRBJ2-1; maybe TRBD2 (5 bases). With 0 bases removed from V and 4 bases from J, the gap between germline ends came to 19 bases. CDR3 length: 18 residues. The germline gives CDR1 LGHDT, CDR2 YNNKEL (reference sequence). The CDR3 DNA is TGTGCCAGCAGCCAAGATTATGGAGGTGGGTTGCTGTACAATGAGCAGTTCTTC. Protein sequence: CASSQDYGGGLLYNEQFF.

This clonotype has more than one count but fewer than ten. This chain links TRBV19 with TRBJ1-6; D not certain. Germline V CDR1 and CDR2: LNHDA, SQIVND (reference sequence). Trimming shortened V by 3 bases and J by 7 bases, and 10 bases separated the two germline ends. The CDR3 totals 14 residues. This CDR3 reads CASSIGQKNSPLHF. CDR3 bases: TGTGCCAGTAGTATCGGGCAAAAAAATTCACCCCTCCACTTT. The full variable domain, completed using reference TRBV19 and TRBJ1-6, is DGGITQSPKYLFRKEGQNVTLSCEQNLNHDAMYWYRQDPGQGLRLIYYSQIVNDFQKGDIAEGYSVSREKKESFPLTVTSAQKNPTAFYLCASSIGQKNSPLHFGNGTRLTVT.

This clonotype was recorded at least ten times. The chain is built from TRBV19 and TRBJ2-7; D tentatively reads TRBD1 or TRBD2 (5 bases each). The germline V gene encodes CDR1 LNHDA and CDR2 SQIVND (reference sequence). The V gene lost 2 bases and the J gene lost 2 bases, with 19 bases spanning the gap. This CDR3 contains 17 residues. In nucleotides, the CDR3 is TGTGCCAGTAGTATAACTGGGGGTGGCAGCGCCGCCTACGAGCAGTACTTC. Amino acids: CASSITGGGSAAYEQYF. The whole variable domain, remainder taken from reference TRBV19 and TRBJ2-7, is DGGITQSPKYLFRKEGQNVTLSCEQNLNHDAMYWYRQDPGQGLRLIYYSQIVNDFQKGDIAEGYSVSREKKESFPLTVTSAQKNPTAFYLCASSITGGGSAAYEQYFGPGTRLTVT.

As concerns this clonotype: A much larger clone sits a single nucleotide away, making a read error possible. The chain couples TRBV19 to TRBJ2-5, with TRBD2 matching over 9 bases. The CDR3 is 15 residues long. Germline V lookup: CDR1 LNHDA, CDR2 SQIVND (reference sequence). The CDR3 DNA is TGTGCCGGTAGAAGTAGCGGGAGTCGAGGAGAGACCCAGTACTTC. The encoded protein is CAGRSSGSRGETQYF.

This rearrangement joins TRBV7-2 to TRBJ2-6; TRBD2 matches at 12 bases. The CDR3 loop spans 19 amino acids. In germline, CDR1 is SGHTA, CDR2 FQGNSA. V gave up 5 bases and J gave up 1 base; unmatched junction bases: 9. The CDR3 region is CASSRLAGALRSGANVLTF. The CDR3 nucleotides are TGTGCCAGCAGCCGACTAGCGGGAGCTCTAAGGTCTGGGGCCAACGTCCTGACTTTC.

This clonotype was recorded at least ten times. CDR3 amino acids: CSVIRDRGRPEAFF. CDR3 nucleotide sequence: TGCAGCGTTATCCGGGACAGGGGGCGACCTGAAGCTTTCTTT. The J gene is TRBJ1-1, the V gene TRBV29-1; the match to TRBD1 covers 12 bases. The CDR3 is 14 residues long. V gave up 5 bases and J gave up 6 bases; unmatched junction bases: 7. Germline lookup yields CDR1 SQVTM and CDR2 ANQGSEA.

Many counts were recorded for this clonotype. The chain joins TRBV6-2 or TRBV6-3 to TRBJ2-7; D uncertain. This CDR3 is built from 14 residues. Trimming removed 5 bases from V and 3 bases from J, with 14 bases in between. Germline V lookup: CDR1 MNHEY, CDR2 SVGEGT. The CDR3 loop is CASSRDPNFYEQYF. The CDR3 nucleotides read TGTGCCAGCAGTCGCGACCCAAATTTCTACGAGCAGTACTTC.

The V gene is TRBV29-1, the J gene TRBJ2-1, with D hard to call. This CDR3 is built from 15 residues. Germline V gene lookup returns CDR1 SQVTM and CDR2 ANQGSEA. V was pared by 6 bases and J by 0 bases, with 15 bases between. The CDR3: CSVDPGTRSYNEQFF. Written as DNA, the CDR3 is TGCAGCGTCGACCCCGGAACTCGCTCCTACAATGAGCAGTTCTTC.

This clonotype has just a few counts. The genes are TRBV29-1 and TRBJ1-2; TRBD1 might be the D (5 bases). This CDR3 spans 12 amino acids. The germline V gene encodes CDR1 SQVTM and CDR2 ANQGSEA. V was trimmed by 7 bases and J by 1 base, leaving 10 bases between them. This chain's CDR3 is CSGGGRNYGYTF. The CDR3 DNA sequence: TGCAGCGGGGGGGGACGTAACTATGGCTACACCTTC.

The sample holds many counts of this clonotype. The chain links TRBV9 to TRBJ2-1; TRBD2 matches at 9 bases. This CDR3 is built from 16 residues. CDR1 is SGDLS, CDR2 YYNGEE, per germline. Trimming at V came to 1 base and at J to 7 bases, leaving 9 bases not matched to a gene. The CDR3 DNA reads TGTGCCAGCAGCGTACGGCCTAGCGGGACGAGGAATGAGCAGTTCTTC. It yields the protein CASSVRPSGTRNEQFF.

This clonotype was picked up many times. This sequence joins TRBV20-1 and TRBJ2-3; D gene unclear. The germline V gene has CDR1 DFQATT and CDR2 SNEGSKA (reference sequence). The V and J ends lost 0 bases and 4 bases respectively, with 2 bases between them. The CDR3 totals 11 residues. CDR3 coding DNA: TGCAGTGCTAGAGACGCAGATACGCAGTATTTT. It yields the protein CSARDADTQYF.

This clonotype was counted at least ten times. DNA of the CDR3: TGCGCCAGCAGCCCATCAGTAGCGGGAGCCTTCTACAATGAGCAGTTCTTC. Residues: CASSPSVAGAFYNEQFF. V usage is TRBV5-1 and J usage is TRBJ2-1; 9 bases agree with TRBD2. J gave up 3 bases and V 4 bases, and 11 bases lay outside the gene matches. The CDR3 loop spans 17 amino acids. Germline loops: CDR1 SGHRS, CDR2 YFSETQ.

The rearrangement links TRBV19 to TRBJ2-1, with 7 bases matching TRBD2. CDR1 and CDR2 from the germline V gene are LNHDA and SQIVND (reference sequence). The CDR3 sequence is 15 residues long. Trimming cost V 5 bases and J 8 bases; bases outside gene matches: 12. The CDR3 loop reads CASSRGLDRRYEQFF. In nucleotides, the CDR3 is TGTGCCAGTAGTCGCGGACTAGATAGGCGCTATGAGCAGTTCTTC.

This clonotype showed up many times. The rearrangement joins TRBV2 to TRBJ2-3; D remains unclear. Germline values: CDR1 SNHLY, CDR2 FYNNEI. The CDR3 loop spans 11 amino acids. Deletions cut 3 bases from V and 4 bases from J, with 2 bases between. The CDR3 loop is CASSDSDTQYF. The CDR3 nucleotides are TGTGCCAGCAGTGATTCAGATACGCAGTATTTT.

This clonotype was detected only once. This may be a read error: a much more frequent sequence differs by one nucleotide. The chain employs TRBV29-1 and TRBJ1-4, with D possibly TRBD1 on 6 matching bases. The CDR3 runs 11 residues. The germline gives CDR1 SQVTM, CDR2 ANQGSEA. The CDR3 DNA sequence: TGCGGCGTTGAAGGGGGTGAAAAACTGTTTTTT. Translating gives CGVEGGEKLFF. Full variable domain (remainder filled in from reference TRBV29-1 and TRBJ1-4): SAVISQKPSRDICQRGTSLTIQCQVDSQVTMMFWYRQQPGQSLTLIATANQGSEATYESGFVIDKFPISRPNLTFSTLTVSNMSPEDSSIYLCGVEGGEKLFFGSGTQLSVL.

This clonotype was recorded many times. This CDR3 is CASSYEGGTGANVLTF. The CDR3 nucleotides read TGTGCCAGCAGCTATGAGGGGGGAACGGGGGCCAACGTCCTGACTTTC. The genes are TRBV7-2 and TRBJ2-6; D could derive from TRBD1 or TRBD2 (6 bases each). The CDR3 covers 16 residues. The germline V gene has CDR1 SGHTA and CDR2 FQGNSA. The V gene lost 4 bases and the J gene lost 4 bases, with 14 bases spanning the gap.

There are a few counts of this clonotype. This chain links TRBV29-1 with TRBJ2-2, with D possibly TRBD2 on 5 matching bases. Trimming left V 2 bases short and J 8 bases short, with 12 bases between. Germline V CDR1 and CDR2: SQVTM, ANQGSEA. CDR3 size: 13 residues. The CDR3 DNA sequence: TGCAGCGTTGAAACACCCGGCGGGGGGGAGCTGTTTTTT. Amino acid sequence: CSVETPGGGELFF.

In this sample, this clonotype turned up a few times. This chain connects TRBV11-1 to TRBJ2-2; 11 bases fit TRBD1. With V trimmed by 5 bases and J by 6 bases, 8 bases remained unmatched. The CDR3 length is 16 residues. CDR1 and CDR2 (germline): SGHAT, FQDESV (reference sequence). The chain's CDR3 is CASSPRDRGVAGELFF. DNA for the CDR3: TGTGCCAGCAGCCCCCGGGACAGGGGGGTTGCCGGGGAGCTGTTTTTT.

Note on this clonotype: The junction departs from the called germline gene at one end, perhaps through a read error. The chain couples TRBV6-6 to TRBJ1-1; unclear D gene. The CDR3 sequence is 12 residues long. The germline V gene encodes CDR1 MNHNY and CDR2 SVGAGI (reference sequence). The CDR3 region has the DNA TGTGCCAGCGGTTACTCACAGACTGAAGCTTTCTTT. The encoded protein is CASGYSQTEAFF.

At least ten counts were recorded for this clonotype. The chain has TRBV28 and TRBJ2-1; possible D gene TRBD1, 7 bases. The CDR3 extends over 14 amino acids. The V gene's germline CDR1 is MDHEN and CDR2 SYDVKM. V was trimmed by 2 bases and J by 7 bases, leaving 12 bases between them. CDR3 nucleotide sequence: TGTGCCAGCAGTTTAGCGGGACAGCATAATGAGCAGTTCTTC. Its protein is CASSLAGQHNEQFF.

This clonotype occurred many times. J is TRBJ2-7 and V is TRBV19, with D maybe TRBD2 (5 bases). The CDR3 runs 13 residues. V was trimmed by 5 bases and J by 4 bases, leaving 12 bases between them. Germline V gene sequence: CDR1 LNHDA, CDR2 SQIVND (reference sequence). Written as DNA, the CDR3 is TGTGCCAGTAGTCCCGGGGAGTCGTACGAGCAGTACTTC. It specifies CASSPGESYEQYF.

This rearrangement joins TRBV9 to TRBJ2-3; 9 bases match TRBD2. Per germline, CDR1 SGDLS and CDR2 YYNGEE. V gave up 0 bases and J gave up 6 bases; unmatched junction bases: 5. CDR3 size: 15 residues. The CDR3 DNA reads TGTGCCAGCAGCGTAGGAGCGGGAGGAGGGGATACGCAGTATTTT. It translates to CASSVGAGGGDTQYF.

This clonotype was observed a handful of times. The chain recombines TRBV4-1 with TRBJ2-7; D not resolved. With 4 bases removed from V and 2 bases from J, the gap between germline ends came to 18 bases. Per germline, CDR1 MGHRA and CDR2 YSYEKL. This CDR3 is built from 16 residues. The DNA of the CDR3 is TGCGCCAGCAGCCCTCTAAAACCACTACCCCCCTACGAGCAGTACTTC. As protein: CASSPLKPLPPYEQYF.

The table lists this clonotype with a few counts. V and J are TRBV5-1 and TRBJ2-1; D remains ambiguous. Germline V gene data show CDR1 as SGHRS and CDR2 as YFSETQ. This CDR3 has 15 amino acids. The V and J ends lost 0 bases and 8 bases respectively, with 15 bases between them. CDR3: CASSLGRLEPHEQFF. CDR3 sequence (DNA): TGCGCCAGCAGCTTGGGACGTCTTGAGCCCCATGAGCAGTTCTTC.

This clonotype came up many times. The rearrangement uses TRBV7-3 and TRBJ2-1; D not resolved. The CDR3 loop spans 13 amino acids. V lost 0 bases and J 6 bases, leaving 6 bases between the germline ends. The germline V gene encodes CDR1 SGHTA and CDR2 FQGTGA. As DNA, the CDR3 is TGTGCCAGCAGCTTAACCAGAACCAATGAGCAGTTCTTC. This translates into CASSLTRTNEQFF. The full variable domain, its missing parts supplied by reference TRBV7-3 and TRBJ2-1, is GAGVSQTPSNKVTEKGKYVELRCDPISGHTALYWYRQSLGQGPEFLIYFQGTGAADDSGLPNDRFFAVRPEGSVSTLKIQRTERGDSAVYLCASSLTRTNEQFFGPGTRLTVL.

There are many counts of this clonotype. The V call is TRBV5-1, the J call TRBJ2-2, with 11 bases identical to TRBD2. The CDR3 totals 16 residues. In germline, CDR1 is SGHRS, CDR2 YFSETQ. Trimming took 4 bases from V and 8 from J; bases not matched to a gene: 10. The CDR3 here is CASSPGLAEPQGELFF. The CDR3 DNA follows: TGCGCCAGCAGCCCGGGACTAGCGGAACCTCAGGGGGAGCTGTTTTTT.

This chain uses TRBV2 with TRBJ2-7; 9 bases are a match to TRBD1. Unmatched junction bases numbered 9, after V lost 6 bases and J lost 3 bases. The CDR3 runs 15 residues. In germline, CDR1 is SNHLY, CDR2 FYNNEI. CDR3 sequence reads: CASRAGTGRYYEQYF. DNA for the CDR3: TGTGCCAGCAGGGCCGGGACAGGGAGATACTACGAGCAGTACTTC.

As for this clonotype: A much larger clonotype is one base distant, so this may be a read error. CDR3 DNA: TGCAGTGCTAGCGGGCCCTACAATGAGCAGCTCTTC. It is translated as CSASGPYNEQLF. This sequence joins TRBV20-1 and TRBJ2-1; D unclear. Germline CDR1 and CDR2: DFQATT and SNEGSKA (reference sequence). The CDR3 consists of 12 residues.

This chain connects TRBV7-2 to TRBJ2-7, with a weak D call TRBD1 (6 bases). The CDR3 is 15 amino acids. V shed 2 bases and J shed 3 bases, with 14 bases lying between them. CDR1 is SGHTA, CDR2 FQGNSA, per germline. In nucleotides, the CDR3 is TGTGCCAGCAGCTTAAGTTCCGGGACATTCTACGAGCAGTACTTC. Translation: CASSLSSGTFYEQYF.

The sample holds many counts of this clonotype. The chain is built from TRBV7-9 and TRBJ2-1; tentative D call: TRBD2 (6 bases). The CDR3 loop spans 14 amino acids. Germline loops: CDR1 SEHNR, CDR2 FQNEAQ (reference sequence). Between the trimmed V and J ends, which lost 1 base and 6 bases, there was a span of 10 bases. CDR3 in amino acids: CASSLVGTVNEQFF. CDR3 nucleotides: TGTGCCAGCAGCTTAGTAGGGACTGTCAATGAGCAGTTCTTC.

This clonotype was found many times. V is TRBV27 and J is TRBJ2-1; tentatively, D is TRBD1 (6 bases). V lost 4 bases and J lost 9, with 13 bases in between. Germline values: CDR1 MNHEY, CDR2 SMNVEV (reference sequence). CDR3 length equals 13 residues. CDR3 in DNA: TGTGCCAGCAGTTGGCAGGGGCAGGGTGAGCAGTTCTTC. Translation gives CASSWQGQGEQFF.

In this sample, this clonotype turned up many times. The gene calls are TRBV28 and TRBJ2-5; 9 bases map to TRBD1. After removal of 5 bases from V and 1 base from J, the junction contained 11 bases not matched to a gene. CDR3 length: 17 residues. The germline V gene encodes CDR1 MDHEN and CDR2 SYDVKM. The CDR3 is CASSTGGVSSLQETQYF. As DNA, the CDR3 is TGTGCCAGCAGTACAGGGGGCGTTAGCTCCCTCCAAGAGACCCAGTACTTC. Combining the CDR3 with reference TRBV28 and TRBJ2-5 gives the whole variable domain DVKVTQSSRYLVKRTGEKVFLECVQDMDHENMFWYRQDPGLGLRLIYFSYDVKMKEKGDIPEGYSVSREKKERFSLILESASTNQTSMYLCASSTGGVSSLQETQYFGPGTRLLVL.